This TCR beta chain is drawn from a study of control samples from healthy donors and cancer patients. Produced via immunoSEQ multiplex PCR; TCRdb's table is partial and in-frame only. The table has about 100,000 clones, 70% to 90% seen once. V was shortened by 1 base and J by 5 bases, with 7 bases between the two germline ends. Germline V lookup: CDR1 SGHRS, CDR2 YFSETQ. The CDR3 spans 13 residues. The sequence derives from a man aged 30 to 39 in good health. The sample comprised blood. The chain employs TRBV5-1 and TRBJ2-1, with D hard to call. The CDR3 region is CASSLWWDNEQFF. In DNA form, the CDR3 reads TGCGCCAGCAGCTTGTGGTGGGACAATGAGCAGTTCTTC.